This note documents a single T cell receptor (beta chain) sequence. Its target is unknown. This CDR3 is built from 14 residues. Germline values: CDR1 SGHVS, CDR2 FQNEAQ. Losses at the gene ends were 4 bases for V and 7 bases for J; bases not matched to a gene: 6. These data originate in a study of cytomegalovirus exposure and HLA in healthy donors. In the study overall: As released early, the data held roughly 85 million unique TCRs from HLA-typed donors.

Primers: 60 Vbeta forward and 13 Jbeta reverse. The assay was immunoSEQ multiplex PCR, and TCRdb's table has in-frame clones only and misses some. The sample records roughly 190,000 clones, roughly 80% being singletons. Study findings and constraints: Several of the most significant clusters were apparently associated with common viral pathogens in a later analysis. Segments of the TCR beta V type were, in most cases, productive about 90% or about 30% of the time in an earlier analysis.

The receptor's source is a man aged 40-49 years in good health and CMV-seropositive. The V call is TRBV7-8, the J call TRBJ1-5, with 8 bases matching TRBD1. The sample taken for sequencing was PBMCs. The CDR3, as DNA: TGTGCCAGCAGCTCCGGACAGGGAGAGCAGCCCCAGCATTTT. As protein: CASSSGQGEQPQHF.